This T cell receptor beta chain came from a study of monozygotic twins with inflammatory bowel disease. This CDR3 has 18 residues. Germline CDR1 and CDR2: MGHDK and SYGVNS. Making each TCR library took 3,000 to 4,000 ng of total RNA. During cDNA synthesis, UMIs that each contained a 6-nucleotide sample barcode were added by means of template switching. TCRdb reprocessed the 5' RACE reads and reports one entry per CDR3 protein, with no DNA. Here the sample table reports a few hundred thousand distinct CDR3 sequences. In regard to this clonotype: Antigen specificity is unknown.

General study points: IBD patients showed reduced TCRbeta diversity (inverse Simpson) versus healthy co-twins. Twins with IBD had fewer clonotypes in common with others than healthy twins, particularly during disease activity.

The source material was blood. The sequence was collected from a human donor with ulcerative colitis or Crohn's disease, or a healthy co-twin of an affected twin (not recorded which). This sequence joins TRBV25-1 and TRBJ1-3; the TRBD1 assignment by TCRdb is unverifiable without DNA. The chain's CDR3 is CASSESYLSMQGTNTIYF. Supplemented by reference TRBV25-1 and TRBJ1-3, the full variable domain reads EADIYQTPRYLVIGTGKKITLECSQTMGHDKMYWYQQDPGMELHLIHYSYGVNSTEKGDLSSESTVSRIRTEHFPLTLESARPSHTSQYLCASSESYLSMQGTNTIYFGEGSWLTVV.